This T cell receptor (beta chain) was sequenced for a study of beta chain features in type 1 diabetes. CD45RO/CCR7/CD25/CD127/CD95/CD27 separated CD4+ naive, central memory, regulatory and stem cell-like memory cells by sorting. cDNA synthesis used the whole RNA isolate, giving expressed TCRB sequences. Assay used: immunoSEQ multiplex PCR; TCRdb lists only in-frame clones, some missing. This table holds over 150,000 clones, around 8.3% found once. Study-wide findings and caveats: TCRB CDR3s were moderately but significantly shorter in Type 1 diabetes patients in all four CD4+ subsets.

This clone was seen only a few times. Its cognate antigen is unknown. The CDR3 is 13 residues long. Germline CDR1 reads SGHRS; CDR2 reads YFSETQ. Trimming removed 4 bases from V and 4 bases from J, with 9 bases in between. The J gene is TRBJ1-5, the V gene TRBV5-1; D perhaps matches TRBD1 (6 bases). Material: central memory CD4+ T cells from blood. The receptor comes from a woman under 30 with type 1 diabetes. The CDR3 sequence: CASSPDRNQPQHF. The CDR3 DNA reads as TGCGCCAGCAGCCCGGACAGAAATCAGCCCCAGCATTTT.